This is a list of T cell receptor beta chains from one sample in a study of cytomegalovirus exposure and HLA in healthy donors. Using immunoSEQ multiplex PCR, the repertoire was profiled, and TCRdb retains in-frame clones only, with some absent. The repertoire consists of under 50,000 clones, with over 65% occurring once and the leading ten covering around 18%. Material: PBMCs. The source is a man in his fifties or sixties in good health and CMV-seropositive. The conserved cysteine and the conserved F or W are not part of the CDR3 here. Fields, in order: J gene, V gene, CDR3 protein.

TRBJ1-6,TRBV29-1,SVIGEDSPLH
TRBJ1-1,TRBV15,ATSSGEVGTEAF
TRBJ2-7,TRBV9,ASSPVSGYEQY
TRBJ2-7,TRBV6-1,ASRDIREQY
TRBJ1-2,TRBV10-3,AIRIDRDDGYT
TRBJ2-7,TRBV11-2,ASSLGTGGGEQY
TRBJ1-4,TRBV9,ASSVEEGASEKLF
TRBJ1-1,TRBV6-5,ASSSQQGMNTEAF
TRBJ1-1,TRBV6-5,ASSDRVTRKEAF
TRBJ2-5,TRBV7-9,ASRPPLKQETQY
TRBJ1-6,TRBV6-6,ASRPPGETYNSPLH
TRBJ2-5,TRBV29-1,SVVGGFLETQY
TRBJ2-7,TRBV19,ASRGTGGGQY
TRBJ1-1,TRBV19,ASASRGAREAF
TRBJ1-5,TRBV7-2,ASSYFARTGSVQPQH
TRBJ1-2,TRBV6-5,ASSYSGVGYGYT
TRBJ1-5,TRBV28,ASTPTGARNQPQH
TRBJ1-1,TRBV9,ASSVGGQGWTEAF
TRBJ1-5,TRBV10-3,AIRTGADQPQH
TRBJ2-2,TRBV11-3,ASSLDSGELF
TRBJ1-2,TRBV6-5,ASSYSTAGNYGYT
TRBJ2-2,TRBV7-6,ASSQMTGDSFNTGELF
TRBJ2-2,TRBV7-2,ASTSLIQGSSGELF
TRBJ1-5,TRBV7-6,ASSAGTGGNQPQH
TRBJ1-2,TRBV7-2,ASSFAGQSYGYT
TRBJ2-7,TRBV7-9,ASSLGGVGATYEQY
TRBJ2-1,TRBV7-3,ASSSGTYNEQF
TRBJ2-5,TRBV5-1,ASSLASAGGETQY
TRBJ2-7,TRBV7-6,ASSPSGLLTYEQY
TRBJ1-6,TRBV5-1,ASSVTGSSYNSPLH
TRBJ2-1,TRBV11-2,ASSFRGGNEQF
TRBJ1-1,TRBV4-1,ASSPTGTENTEAF
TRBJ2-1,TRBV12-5,ASGLRNEQF